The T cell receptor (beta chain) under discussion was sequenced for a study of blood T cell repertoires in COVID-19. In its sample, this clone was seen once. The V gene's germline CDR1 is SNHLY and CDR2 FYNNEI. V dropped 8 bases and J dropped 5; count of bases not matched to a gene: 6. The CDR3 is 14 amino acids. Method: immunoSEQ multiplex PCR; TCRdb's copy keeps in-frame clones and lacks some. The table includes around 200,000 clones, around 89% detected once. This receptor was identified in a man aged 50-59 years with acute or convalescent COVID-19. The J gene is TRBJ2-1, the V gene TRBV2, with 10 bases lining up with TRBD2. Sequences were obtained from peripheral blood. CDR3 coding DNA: TGTGCCAGCGCAGGACTAGCGGAGCACAATGAGCAGTTCTTC. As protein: CASAGLAEHNEQFF.